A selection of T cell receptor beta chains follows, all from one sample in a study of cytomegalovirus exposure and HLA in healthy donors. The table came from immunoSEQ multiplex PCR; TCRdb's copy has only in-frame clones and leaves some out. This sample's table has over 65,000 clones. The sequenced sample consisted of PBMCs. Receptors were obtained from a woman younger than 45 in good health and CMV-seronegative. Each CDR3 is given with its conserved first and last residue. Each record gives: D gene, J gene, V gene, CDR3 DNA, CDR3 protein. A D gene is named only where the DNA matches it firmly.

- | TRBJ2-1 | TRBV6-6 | TGTGCCAGCAGCCTAACAGGGCATGAGCAGTTCTTC | CASSLTGHEQFF
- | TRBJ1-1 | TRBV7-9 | TGTGCCAGCAGCTTGGAGCAGGGAGGTGAAGCTTTCTTT | CASSLEQGGEAFF
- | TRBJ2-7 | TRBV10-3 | TGTGCCATCAGTGGAACGGGAGAATCCTACGAGCAGTACTTC | CAISGTGESYEQYF
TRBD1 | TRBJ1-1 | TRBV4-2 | TGTGCCAGCAGCCAAGATATAAGGGGGCAAGCTTTCTTT | CASSQDIRGQAFF
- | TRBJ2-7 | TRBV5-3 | TGTGCCAGAAGCTTACAGTGGGCGGAGGCCTACGAGCAGTACTTC | CARSLQWAEAYEQYF
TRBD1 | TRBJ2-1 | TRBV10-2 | TGCGCCAGCAGTGGCCAGGGGGACTACAATGAGCAGTTCTTC | CASSGQGDYNEQFF
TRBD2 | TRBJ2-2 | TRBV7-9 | TGTGCCAGCAGTTCTTCCAGGGAGGGCACCGGGGAGCTGTTTTTT | CASSSSREGTGELFF
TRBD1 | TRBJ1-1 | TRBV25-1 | TGTGCCAGCAGTGATGCAGGGACAGGGGGAACTGAAGCTTTCTTT | CASSDAGTGGTEAFF
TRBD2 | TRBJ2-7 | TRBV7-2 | TGTGCCAGCAGCTTAGGACTAGCGGGAGTCCGCGAGCAGTACTTC | CASSLGLAGVREQYF
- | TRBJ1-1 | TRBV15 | TGTGCCACCAGCAGAGATCCACAGAAAAACACTGAAGCTTTCTTT | CATSRDPQKNTEAFF
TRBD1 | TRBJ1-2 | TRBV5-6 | TGTGCCAACAGCTCACCGGGACAGGGGATGTATGGCTACACCTTC | CANSSPGQGMYGYTF
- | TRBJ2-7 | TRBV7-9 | TGTGCCAGCAGCTTAGAGAGATACGAGCAGTACTTC | CASSLERYEQYF
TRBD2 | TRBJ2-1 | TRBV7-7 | TGTGCCAGCAGCCCCGGACTAGCGGGAGGAGATGAGCAGTTCTTC | CASSPGLAGGDEQFF
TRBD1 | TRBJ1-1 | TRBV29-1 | TGCAGCGTTTTCGGACAGGGGAGGTTTGAAGCTTTCTTT | CSVFGQGRFEAFF
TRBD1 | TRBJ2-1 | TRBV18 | TGTGCCAGCTCACCACCGGACAGGGTCCACAATGAGCAGTTCTTC | CASSPPDRVHNEQFF
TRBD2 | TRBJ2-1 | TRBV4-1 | TGCGCCAGCAGCCAAGAGACTAGCGGGGGTAATGAGCAGTTCTTC | CASSQETSGGNEQFF
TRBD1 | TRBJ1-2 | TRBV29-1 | TGCAGCGTTGACACTACAGGGGACGACTATGGCTACACCTTC | CSVDTTGDDYGYTF
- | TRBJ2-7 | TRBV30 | TGTGCCTGGAGTGTAACTGGTAGTGTGAGCGAGCAGTACTTC | CAWSVTGSVSEQYF
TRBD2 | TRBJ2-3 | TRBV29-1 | TGCAGCGTTGAGCGGGAGAGAGATACGCAGTATTTT | CSVERERDTQYF
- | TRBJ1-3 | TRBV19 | TGTGCCAGTAGACAGGTCACCTCTGGAAACACCATATATTTT | CASRQVTSGNTIYF
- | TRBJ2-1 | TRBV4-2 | TGTGCCAGCAGCCCTACAGGTTGGAATGAGCAGTTCTTC | CASSPTGWNEQFF
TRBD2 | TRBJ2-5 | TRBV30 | TGTGCCTTACGATATAGCGGGGCTGAGACCCAGTACTTC | CALRYSGAETQYF
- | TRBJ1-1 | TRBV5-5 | TGTGCCAGCAGCTTGTGGGGCACCTTGAACACTGAAGCTTTCTTT | CASSLWGTLNTEAFF
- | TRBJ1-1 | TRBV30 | TGTGCCTGGAGTGAGGAGGTAAACACTGAAGCTTTCTTT | CAWSEEVNTEAFF
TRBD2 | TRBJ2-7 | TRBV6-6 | TGTGCCAGCAGTAAAGCGGGAACCTACTACGAGCAGTACTTC | CASSKAGTYYEQYF
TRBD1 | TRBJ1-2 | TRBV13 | TGTGCCAGCAGTTACCCCGGGACAGCCACCTATGGCTACACCTTC | CASSYPGTATYGYTF
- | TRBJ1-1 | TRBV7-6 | TGTGCCAGCCTGGGGGGCGGGGGGGCCACTGAAGCTTTCTTT | CASLGGGGATEAFF
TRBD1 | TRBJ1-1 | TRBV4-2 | TGTGCCAGCAGCCAACCGCGACAGGGGGCAAGCACTGAAGCTTTCTTT | CASSQPRQGASTEAFF
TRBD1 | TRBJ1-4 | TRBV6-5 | TGTGACAGCAGACAGGGGAGGAATGAAAAACTGTTTTTT | CDSRQGRNEKLFF
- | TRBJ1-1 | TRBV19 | TGTGCCAGTAGTATAGCTCCAGGGCGAGCTGAAGCTTTCTTT | CASSIAPGRAEAFF
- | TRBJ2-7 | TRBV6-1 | TGTGCCAGCAGTCAGGGACTGGATGTCTACGAGCAGTACTTC | CASSQGLDVYEQYF
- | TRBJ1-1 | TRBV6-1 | TGTGCCAGCAGTGAAAGTGCGTCCGCTTTCTTT | CASSESASAFF
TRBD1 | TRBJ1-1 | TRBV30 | TGTGCCTGGAATCGACAGGGGGACACTGAAGCTTTCTTT | CAWNRQGDTEAFF
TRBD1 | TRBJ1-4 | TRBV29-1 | TGCAGCGCCGGGACAGGGCGCGAAAAACTGTTTTTT | CSAGTGREKLFF
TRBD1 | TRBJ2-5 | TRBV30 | TGTGCCTGGAGTCGGGAACAGGGGCCTTTGAAGCAGTACTTC | CAWSREQGPLKQYF
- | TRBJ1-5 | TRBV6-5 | TGTGCCAGCAGCAGGACAGATGGCAATCAGCCCCAGCATTTT | CASSRTDGNQPQHF
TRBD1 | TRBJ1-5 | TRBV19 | TGTGCCAGTTCGGACAGGGGCAATCAGCCCCAGCATTTT | CASSDRGNQPQHF
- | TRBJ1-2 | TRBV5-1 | TGCGCCAGCAGCCCCGATCCTACTAACTATGGCTACACCTTC | CASSPDPTNYGYTF
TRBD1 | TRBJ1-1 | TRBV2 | TGTGCCAGCAGACGACAGGGCGCCTTGAACACTGAAGCTTTCTTT | CASRRQGALNTEAFF
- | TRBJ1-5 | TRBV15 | TGTGCCACCAGCAGACAGGGCCCCGATCAGCCCCAGCATTTT | CATSRQGPDQPQHF
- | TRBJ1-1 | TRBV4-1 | TGCGCCAGCAGCCAAGGAGTTTCGAACACTGAAGCTTTCTTT | CASSQGVSNTEAFF
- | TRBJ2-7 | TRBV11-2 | TGTGCCAGCAGCTTATGGCTAGGATTATCCTACGAGCAGTACTTC | CASSLWLGLSYEQYF
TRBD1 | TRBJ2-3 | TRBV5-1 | TGCGCCAGCAGCTTGGGGACAGGGACAGATACGCAGTATTTT | CASSLGTGTDTQYF
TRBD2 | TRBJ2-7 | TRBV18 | TGTGCCAGCTCACCTCAGACTAGCGGGATATACGAGCAGTACTTC | CASSPQTSGIYEQYF
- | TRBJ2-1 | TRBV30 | TGTGCCTGGGGCTTGGGGGGGCTAAATGAGCAGTTCTTC | CAWGLGGLNEQFF
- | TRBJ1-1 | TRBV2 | TGTGCCAGCGGGACACTACAGAACACTGAAGCTTTCTTT | CASGTLQNTEAFF
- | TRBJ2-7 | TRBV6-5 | TGTGCCAGCGGTGGAAGCGCCTACGAGCAGTACTTC | CASGGSAYEQYF
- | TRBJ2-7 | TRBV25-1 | TGTGCCAGCAGTAGCTACGGGAGTATTTACGAGCAGTACTTC | CASSSYGSIYEQYF
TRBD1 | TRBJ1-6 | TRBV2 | TGTGCCAGCAGTTACCACAGGACAGGGGGAAATTCACCCCTCCACTTT | CASSYHRTGGNSPLHF
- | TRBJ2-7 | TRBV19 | TGTGCCAGTAGTATAGACTACAGGGAGGGCGAGCAGTACTTC | CASSIDYREGEQYF
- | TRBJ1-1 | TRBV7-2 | TGTGCCAGCAGCTTAGCGAAGGAGGCTGAAGCTTTCTTT | CASSLAKEAEAFF
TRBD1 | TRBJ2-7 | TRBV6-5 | TGTGCCACCTCGCGGACAGGATCCTACGAGCAGTACTTC | CATSRTGSYEQYF
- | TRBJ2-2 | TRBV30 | TGTGCCTGGATCCGTCCGACCGGGGAGCTGTTTTTT | CAWIRPTGELFF
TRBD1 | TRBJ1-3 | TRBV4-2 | TGTGCCAGCAGCCAAGAGACCCAGGGGGAGGGAAACACCATATATTTT | CASSQETQGEGNTIYF
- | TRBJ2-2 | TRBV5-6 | TGTGCCAGCAGCTTCGGGGACACCGGGGAGCTGTTTTTT | CASSFGDTGELFF
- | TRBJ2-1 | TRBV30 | TGTGCCTGGAGTAAGGACAGTACAACCTACAATGAGCAGTTCTTC | CAWSKDSTTYNEQFF
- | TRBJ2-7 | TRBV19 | TGTGCCAGTCGCCGGGCCAGCGGCTACGAGCAGTACTTC | CASRRASGYEQYF
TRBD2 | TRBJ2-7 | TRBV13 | TGTGCCAGCAGCCCAAGAGGAAGCGGGAGGACCTACGAGCAGTACTTC | CASSPRGSGRTYEQYF
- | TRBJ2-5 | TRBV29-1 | TGCAGCGTTTCGCTGGGAGGAGGAACCCAGTACTTC | CSVSLGGGTQYF
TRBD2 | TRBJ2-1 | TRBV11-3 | TGTGCCAGCAGCCCGGGAGGACTATCCTACAATGAGCAGTTCTTC | CASSPGGLSYNEQFF